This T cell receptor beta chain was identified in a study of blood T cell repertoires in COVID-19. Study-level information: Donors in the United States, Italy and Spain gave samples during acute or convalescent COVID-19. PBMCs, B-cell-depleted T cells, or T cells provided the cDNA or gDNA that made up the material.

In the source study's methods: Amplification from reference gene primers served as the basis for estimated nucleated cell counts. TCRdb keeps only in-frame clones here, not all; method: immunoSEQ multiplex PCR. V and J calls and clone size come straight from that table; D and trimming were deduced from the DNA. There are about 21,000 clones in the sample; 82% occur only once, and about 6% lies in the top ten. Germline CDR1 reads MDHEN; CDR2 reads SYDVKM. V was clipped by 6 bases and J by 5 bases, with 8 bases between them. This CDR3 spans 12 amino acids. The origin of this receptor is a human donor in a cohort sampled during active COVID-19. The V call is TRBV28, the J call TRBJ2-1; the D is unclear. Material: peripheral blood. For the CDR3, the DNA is TGTGCCAGCAGCCCTCCCCACAATGAGCAGTTCTTC. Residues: CASSPPHNEQFF.